Listed below are T cell receptor beta chains from one sample, sequenced in a study of cytomegalovirus exposure and HLA in healthy donors. The assay was immunoSEQ multiplex PCR, and TCRdb's table has in-frame clones only and misses some. Of some 130,000 clones listed, approximately 61% are singletons. Sequenced input: PBMCs. Every receptor here comes from a man aged 25 to 40 in good health and CMV-seropositive. The CDR3 runs from the conserved cysteine through the conserved F or W. Fields, in order: V gene, D gene, clone size, J gene, CDR3 protein, CDR3 DNA. D genes are given only for firm matches. Size values are once, few and many counts, or a class for expanded clones, and some rows have none.

v_gene: TRBV28; d_gene: TRBD1; abundance: once; j_gene: TRBJ1-4; CDR3aa: CASSSTGGTGNEKLFF; CDR3nt: TGTGCCAGCAGTTCCACCGGAGGGACAGGGAATGAAAAACTGTTTTTT
v_gene: TRBV7-3; d_gene: TRBD1; abundance: once; j_gene: TRBJ2-6; CDR3aa: CASRTGASGANVLTF; CDR3nt: TGTGCCAGCCGAACAGGGGCGTCTGGGGCCAACGTCCTGACTTTC
v_gene: TRBV7-9; d_gene: NA; abundance: NA; j_gene: TRBJ1-4; CDR3aa: CASSAGGGGVF; CDR3nt: TGTGCCAGCAGCGCTGGAGGCGGGGGGGTTTTT
v_gene: TRBV7-3; d_gene: TRBD2; abundance: few; j_gene: TRBJ2-2; CDR3aa: CASSSLGGRGWAGTGELFF; CDR3nt: TGTGCCAGCAGCTCCCTGGGAGGGCGGGGCTGGGCAGGCACCGGGGAGCTGTTTTTT
v_gene: TRBV6-5; d_gene: NA; abundance: NA; j_gene: TRBJ1-1; CDR3aa: CASSYYGNTEAFF; CDR3nt: TGTGCCAGCAGTTACTACGGGAACACTGAAGCTTTCTTT
v_gene: TRBV4-1; d_gene: NA; abundance: NA; j_gene: TRBJ1-2; CDR3aa: CASSQDNGGIVYGYTF; CDR3nt: TGCGCCAGCAGCCAAGATAACGGGGGGATTGTCTATGGCTACACCTTC
v_gene: TRBV14; d_gene: TRBD1; abundance: NA; j_gene: TRBJ2-7; CDR3aa: CASSWDRAYEQYF; CDR3nt: TGTGCCAGCAGCTGGGACAGAGCCTACGAGCAGTACTTC
v_gene: TRBV5-1; d_gene: NA; abundance: NA; j_gene: TRBJ1-5; CDR3aa: CASSLDGWDQPQHF; CDR3nt: TGCGCCAGCAGCTTGGACGGGTGGGATCAGCCCCAGCATTTT
v_gene: TRBV6-5; d_gene: TRBD1; abundance: NA; j_gene: TRBJ2-2; CDR3aa: CASLRQGAGTGELFF; CDR3nt: TGTGCCAGCTTGAGACAGGGGGCAGGCACCGGGGAGCTGTTTTTT
v_gene: TRBV4-1; d_gene: NA; abundance: few; j_gene: TRBJ1-5; CDR3aa: CASSQVGGDGSNQPQHF; CDR3nt: TGCGCCAGCAGCCAAGTCGGAGGGGATGGGAGCAATCAGCCCCAGCATTTT
v_gene: TRBV5-4; d_gene: TRBD2; abundance: NA; j_gene: TRBJ2-1; CDR3aa: CASSPLAGEGEQFF; CDR3nt: TGTGCCAGCAGCCCTTTAGCGGGAGAGGGTGAGCAGTTCTTC
v_gene: TRBV5-8; d_gene: NA; abundance: NA; j_gene: TRBJ1-1; CDR3aa: CASSLGMNTEAFF; CDR3nt: TGTGCCAGCAGCTTGGGTATGAACACTGAAGCTTTCTTT
v_gene: TRBV5-4; d_gene: TRBD1; abundance: NA; j_gene: TRBJ2-7; CDR3aa: CASSLGAGQGAYEQYF; CDR3nt: TGTGCCAGCAGCTTGGGTGCGGGACAGGGGGCCTACGAGCAGTACTTC
v_gene: TRBV18; d_gene: NA; abundance: NA; j_gene: TRBJ2-7; CDR3aa: CASSPRLQGRGSGYEQYF; CDR3nt: TGTGCCAGCTCACCAAGGCTCCAGGGGAGGGGAAGCGGCTACGAGCAGTACTTC
v_gene: TRBV6-1; d_gene: NA; abundance: few; j_gene: TRBJ2-2; CDR3aa: CASSDLSHEAEENTGELFF; CDR3nt: TGTGCCAGCAGTGACCTGAGTCATGAGGCAGAGGAGAACACCGGGGAGCTGTTTTTT
v_gene: TRBV19; d_gene: TRBD2; abundance: NA; j_gene: TRBJ2-1; CDR3aa: CASSIRNSGSSYNEQFF; CDR3nt: TGTGCCAGTAGTATACGGAATAGCGGGAGCTCCTACAATGAGCAGTTCTTC
v_gene: TRBV18; d_gene: NA; abundance: NA; j_gene: TRBJ1-5; CDR3aa: CASSSLVNSNQPQHF; CDR3nt: TGTGCCAGCTCATCCTTAGTTAATAGCAATCAGCCCCAGCATTTT
v_gene: TRBV6-5; d_gene: TRBD1; abundance: NA; j_gene: TRBJ1-4; CDR3aa: CASKEGARTNEKLFF; CDR3nt: TGTGCCAGCAAGGAGGGGGCCAGGACTAATGAAAAACTGTTTTTT
v_gene: TRBV4-2; d_gene: NA; abundance: NA; j_gene: TRBJ2-7; CDR3aa: CASSQDLGAYEQYF; CDR3nt: TGTGCCAGCAGCCAAGATCTAGGAGCCTACGAGCAGTACTTC
v_gene: TRBV6-7; d_gene: TRBD2; abundance: few; j_gene: TRBJ2-7; CDR3aa: CASSSGTSGNRPYEQYF; CDR3nt: TGTGCCAGCAGCTCCGGGACTAGCGGTAACCGGCCCTACGAGCAGTACTTC
v_gene: TRBV29-1; d_gene: TRBD2; abundance: NA; j_gene: TRBJ2-1; CDR3aa: CSGLAGLSSYNEQFF; CDR3nt: TGCAGTGGACTAGCGGGATTAAGCTCCTACAATGAGCAGTTCTTC
v_gene: TRBV12-5; d_gene: TRBD2; abundance: NA; j_gene: TRBJ2-3; CDR3aa: CASGAGLAASTDTQYF; CDR3nt: TGTGCTAGTGGAGCGGGACTAGCGGCTAGCACAGATACGCAGTATTTT
v_gene: TRBV5-6; d_gene: NA; abundance: few; j_gene: TRBJ2-4; CDR3aa: CASSFGGLIQYF; CDR3nt: TGTGCCAGCAGCTTTGGTGGGCTCATTCAGTACTTC
v_gene: TRBV29-1; d_gene: TRBD1; abundance: NA; j_gene: TRBJ2-1; CDR3aa: CSPRDRAGEQFF; CDR3nt: TGCAGCCCCCGGGACAGGGCGGGTGAGCAGTTCTTC
v_gene: TRBV11-2; d_gene: TRBD2; abundance: NA; j_gene: TRBJ2-7; CDR3aa: CASSTGTSISYEQYF; CDR3nt: TGTGCCAGCAGCACCGGGACTAGTATCTCCTACGAGCAGTACTTC
v_gene: TRBV5-4; d_gene: NA; abundance: NA; j_gene: TRBJ1-6; CDR3aa: CASSVEGGRSPLHF; CDR3nt: TGTGCCAGCAGCGTGGAAGGGGGTAGATCACCCCTCCACTTT
v_gene: TRBV2; d_gene: NA; abundance: NA; j_gene: TRBJ2-1; CDR3aa: CASSVYISSYNEQFF; CDR3nt: TGTGCCAGCAGTGTGTATATTAGCTCCTACAATGAGCAGTTCTTC
v_gene: TRBV7-6; d_gene: NA; abundance: NA; j_gene: TRBJ2-7; CDR3aa: CASSSLAGSDHEQYF; CDR3nt: TGTGCCAGCAGTTCACTCGCGGGTAGCGACCACGAGCAGTACTTC
v_gene: TRBV9; d_gene: TRBD2; abundance: NA; j_gene: TRBJ2-1; CDR3aa: CASSVVGGRKTNEQFF; CDR3nt: TGTGCCAGCAGCGTAGTTGGCGGGAGGAAAACTAATGAGCAGTTCTTC
v_gene: TRBV5-1; d_gene: TRBD2; abundance: NA; j_gene: TRBJ2-7; CDR3aa: CASSFRTSGYQYEQYF; CDR3nt: TGCGCCAGCAGCTTCAGGACTAGCGGGTATCAGTACGAGCAGTACTTC
v_gene: TRBV29-1; d_gene: NA; abundance: NA; j_gene: TRBJ2-5; CDR3aa: CSVRRVRETQYF; CDR3nt: TGCAGCGTTCGCAGGGTCCGGGAGACCCAGTACTTC
v_gene: TRBV27; d_gene: TRBD1; abundance: NA; j_gene: TRBJ2-2; CDR3aa: CASTSGTAPNTGELFF; CDR3nt: TGTGCCAGCACCTCCGGGACAGCCCCGAACACCGGGGAGCTGTTTTTT
v_gene: TRBV6-6; d_gene: TRBD2; abundance: few; j_gene: TRBJ2-7; CDR3aa: CASTEAGASDEQYF; CDR3nt: TGTGCCAGCACCGAAGCGGGAGCAAGCGACGAGCAGTACTTC
v_gene: TRBV10-3; d_gene: NA; abundance: few; j_gene: TRBJ2-2; CDR3aa: CAISGRLETGELFF; CDR3nt: TGTGCCATCAGTGGCCGACTTGAAACCGGGGAGCTGTTTTTT
v_gene: TRBV7-2; d_gene: NA; abundance: NA; j_gene: TRBJ2-1; CDR3aa: CASGGYHNEQFF; CDR3nt: TGTGCCAGCGGGGGCTACCACAATGAGCAGTTCTTC
v_gene: TRBV19; d_gene: TRBD1; abundance: NA; j_gene: TRBJ1-5; CDR3aa: CASSLGGTGGMSRNQPQHF; CDR3nt: TGTGCCAGTAGTCTCGGGGGGACAGGGGGCATGTCGAGGAATCAGCCCCAGCATTTT
v_gene: TRBV6-5; d_gene: TRBD1; abundance: NA; j_gene: TRBJ1-5; CDR3aa: CASSPGTGLKPQHF; CDR3nt: TGTGCCAGCAGTCCCGGGACAGGCCTTAAGCCCCAGCATTTT
v_gene: TRBV2; d_gene: NA; abundance: once; j_gene: TRBJ1-3; CDR3aa: CASSLQTGTGNTIYF; CDR3nt: TGTGCCAGCAGTCTACAAACAGGGACTGGAAACACCATATATTTT
v_gene: TRBV11-2; d_gene: TRBD2; abundance: NA; j_gene: TRBJ2-7; CDR3aa: CASSRSGTSVWQQYF; CDR3nt: TGTGCCAGCAGCCGATCCGGGACTAGCGTGTGGCAGCAGTACTTC
v_gene: TRBV5-4; d_gene: TRBD2; abundance: NA; j_gene: TRBJ2-7; CDR3aa: CASSLGGEGWSGRPGEQYF; CDR3nt: TGTGCCAGCAGCTTGGGCGGAGAAGGGTGGAGCGGGAGGCCCGGCGAGCAGTACTTC
v_gene: TRBV5-1; d_gene: NA; abundance: once; j_gene: TRBJ2-1; CDR3aa: CASSPESRLEYNEQFF; CDR3nt: TGCGCCAGCAGCCCCGAATCTAGACTAGAGTACAATGAGCAGTTCTTC
v_gene: TRBV21-1; d_gene: NA; abundance: few; j_gene: TRBJ1-4; CDR3aa: CASSKIVVAGFF; CDR3nt: TGTGCCAGCAGCAAAATAGTCGTGGCAGGGTTTTTT
v_gene: TRBV2; d_gene: TRBD1; abundance: NA; j_gene: TRBJ1-5; CDR3aa: CASRGQVNQPQHF; CDR3nt: TGTGCCAGCAGGGGACAGGTCAATCAGCCCCAGCATTTT
v_gene: TRBV5-6; d_gene: NA; abundance: few; j_gene: TRBJ2-1; CDR3aa: CASSLGRQSYNEQFF; CDR3nt: TGTGCCAGCAGCTTGGGTCGACAGTCCTACAATGAGCAGTTCTTC
v_gene: TRBV7-9; d_gene: NA; abundance: NA; j_gene: TRBJ1-4; CDR3aa: CASSRGGETNEKLFF; CDR3nt: TGTGCCAGCAGCCGGGGCGGGGAAACTAATGAAAAACTGTTTTTT
v_gene: TRBV19; d_gene: TRBD2; abundance: NA; j_gene: TRBJ2-7; CDR3aa: CASSMGSGSSYEQYF; CDR3nt: TGTGCCAGTAGTATGGGGAGCGGGAGCTCCTACGAGCAGTACTTC
v_gene: TRBV9; d_gene: NA; abundance: NA; j_gene: TRBJ1-2; CDR3aa: CASSVKSNYGYTF; CDR3nt: TGTGCCAGCAGCGTGAAGAGCAACTATGGCTACACCTTC
v_gene: TRBV6-5; d_gene: TRBD1; abundance: NA; j_gene: TRBJ2-3; CDR3aa: CASSYSGTGGTDTQYF; CDR3nt: TGTGCCAGCAGTTACTCCGGGACAGGGGGCACAGATACGCAGTATTTT
v_gene: TRBV5-1; d_gene: NA; abundance: NA; j_gene: TRBJ2-7; CDR3aa: CASSLANEQYF; CDR3nt: TGCGCCAGCAGCTTGGCTAACGAGCAGTACTTC
v_gene: TRBV5-4; d_gene: TRBD1; abundance: NA; j_gene: TRBJ1-1; CDR3aa: CASSFPGQGFTEAFF; CDR3nt: TGTGCCAGCAGCTTTCCGGGACAGGGGTTCACTGAAGCTTTCTTT
v_gene: TRBV5-1; d_gene: TRBD1; abundance: NA; j_gene: TRBJ2-5; CDR3aa: CASSLQGEETQYF; CDR3nt: TGCGCCAGCAGCCTGCAGGGGGAGGAGACCCAGTACTTC
v_gene: TRBV10-3; d_gene: NA; abundance: NA; j_gene: TRBJ2-2; CDR3aa: CAISAPHGSGSNTGELFF; CDR3nt: TGTGCCATCAGTGCACCCCATGGGTCGGGATCGAACACCGGGGAGCTGTTTTTT
v_gene: TRBV30; d_gene: NA; abundance: NA; j_gene: TRBJ2-1; CDR3aa: CAWSRLSGKQFF; CDR3nt: TGTGCCTGGAGTAGACTTAGCGGTAAGCAGTTCTTC
v_gene: TRBV28; d_gene: NA; abundance: NA; j_gene: TRBJ1-3; CDR3aa: CASSNIYTIYF; CDR3nt: TGTGCCAGCTCGAACATTTACACCATATATTTT
v_gene: TRBV2; d_gene: TRBD1; abundance: NA; j_gene: TRBJ1-4; CDR3aa: CASRIPGGTNEKLFF; CDR3nt: TGTGCCAGCAGGATACCAGGGGGCACTAATGAAAAACTGTTTTTT
v_gene: TRBV27; d_gene: TRBD1; abundance: NA; j_gene: TRBJ1-2; CDR3aa: CASRGQGANYGYTF; CDR3nt: TGTGCCAGCAGGGGACAGGGAGCTAACTATGGCTACACCTTC
v_gene: TRBV6-5; d_gene: NA; abundance: medium-sized; j_gene: TRBJ1-1; CDR3aa: CASSSTVEAFF; CDR3nt: TGTGCCAGCAGTTCGACAGTTGAAGCTTTCTTT